This is a list of T cell receptor beta chains from one sample in a study of T cells in Graves' hyperthyroidism and ophthalmopathy. MiXCR, applied by TCRdb to the multiplex PCR reads, yields one record per CDR3 protein. The sample includes about 110,000 distinct CDR3 sequences, about 16% of them seen just once. The material sequenced was blood. Receptors were obtained from a woman between 45 and 60 years old with Graves' hyperthyroidism. The CDR3 runs from the conserved cysteine through the conserved F or W. D genes are given only for firm matches. Some rows have no size entry. The others give once, few or many, or a class for an expanded clone.

V: TRBV13; size: .; D: TRBD2; J: TRBJ2-5; CDR3: CASSLLIMGGGTQYF; DNA: TGTGCCAGCAGCTTACTCATTATGGGCGGGGGGACCCAGTACTTC
V: TRBV20-1; size: many; D: TRBD1; J: TRBJ1-1; CDR3: CSARDGSGGTEAFF; DNA: TGCAGTGCTAGAGATGGCTCAGGGGGCACTGAAGCTTTCTTT
V: TRBV20-1; size: .; D: .; J: TRBJ2-1; CDR3: CSARDQSASDLEQFF; DNA: TGCAGTGCTAGAGATCAGTCGGCTAGCGACTTAGAGCAGTTCTTC
V: TRBV5-6; size: many; D: .; J: TRBJ1-3; CDR3: CASSLGGEAGNTIYF; DNA: TGTGCCAGCAGCTTGGGGGGGGAAGCTGGAAACACCATATATTTT
V: TRBV12-3/TRBV12-4; size: many; D: TRBD1; J: TRBJ1-2; CDR3: CASSTTGNYGYTF; DNA: TGTGCCAGCAGTACGACAGGGAACTATGGCTACACCTTC
V: TRBV5-1; size: many; D: TRBD1; J: TRBJ1-6; CDR3: CASSLDQGASSPLHF; DNA: TGCGCCAGCAGCTTGGACCAGGGGGCAAGTTCACCCCTCCACTTT
V: TRBV19; size: .; D: TRBD1; J: TRBJ2-5; CDR3: CASSPGQGQNMETQYF; DNA: TGTGCCAGTAGTCCGGGACAGGGCCAGAATATGGAGACCCAGTACTTC
V: TRBV10-3; size: .; D: TRBD1; J: TRBJ2-7; CDR3: CAVSESATGNYEQYF; DNA: TGTGCCGTCAGTGAGTCGGCGACAGGGAATTACGAGCAGTACTTC
V: TRBV7-7; size: many; D: .; J: TRBJ1-4; CDR3: CASALLEGEKLFF; DNA: TGTGCTAGCGCCTTATTAGAGGGTGAAAAACTGTTTTTT
V: TRBV7-9; size: many; D: .; J: TRBJ2-2; CDR3: CASSFSLADRNTGELFF; DNA: TGTGCCAGCAGCTTCTCACTAGCTGACCGGAACACCGGGGAGCTGTTTTTT
V: TRBV28; size: many; D: TRBD1; J: TRBJ1-5; CDR3: CASSFKYRGRQPQHF; DNA: TGTGCCAGCAGTTTTAAGTACAGGGGCAGGCAGCCCCAGCATTTT
V: TRBV14; size: many; D: TRBD1; J: TRBJ1-1; CDR3: CASRLTGGNTEAFF; DNA: TGTGCCAGCAGGCTAACAGGGGGGAACACTGAAGCTTTCTTT
V: TRBV7-2; size: many; D: .; J: TRBJ2-1; CDR3: CASSLVVVYNEQFF; DNA: TGTGCCAGCAGCTTAGTGGTGGTCTACAATGAGCAGTTCTTC
V: TRBV5-8; size: many; D: .; J: TRBJ1-4; CDR3: CASSENRGVTNEKLFF; DNA: TGTGCCAGCAGCGAGAACCGGGGTGTCACTAATGAAAAACTGTTTTTT
V: TRBV11-2; size: .; D: TRBD1; J: TRBJ2-7; CDR3: CASSFSGQGLEQYF; DNA: TGTGCCAGCAGCTTCTCGGGACAGGGTCTCGAGCAGTACTTC
V: TRBV28; size: many; D: .; J: TRBJ1-1; CDR3: CASTTNTEAFF; DNA: TGTGCCAGCACCACTAACACTGAAGCTTTCTTT
V: TRBV20-1; size: many; D: TRBD2; J: TRBJ2-1; CDR3: CSASQLRGEQFF; DNA: TGCAGTGCTTCGCAGCTGCGGGGGGAGCAGTTCTTC
V: TRBV5-6; size: many; D: .; J: TRBJ1-1; CDR3: CASSLVSGFGDTEAFF; DNA: TGTGCCAGCAGCTTGGTATCGGGGTTTGGGGACACTGAAGCTTTCTTT
V: TRBV2; size: .; D: TRBD1; J: TRBJ2-7; CDR3: CASSSSPGQRPYEQYF; DNA: TGTGCCAGCAGTTCCTCTCCGGGACAGCGCCCTTACGAGCAGTACTTC
V: TRBV3-1; size: many; D: .; J: TRBJ1-2; CDR3: CASSQARSLGGYTF; DNA: TGTGCCAGCAGCCAAGCACGGAGTCTCGGGGGCTACACCTTC
V: TRBV5-1; size: .; D: .; J: TRBJ2-1; CDR3: CASSHPRTYNEQFF; DNA: TGCGCCAGCAGCCACCCCAGGACCTACAATGAGCAGTTCTTC
V: TRBV19; size: few; D: .; J: TRBJ2-6; CDR3: CASSIGNRRGANVLTF; DNA: TGTGCCAGTAGTATAGGCAACCGGCGAGGGGCCAACGTCCTGACTTTC
V: TRBV4-1; size: once; D: TRBD2; J: TRBJ2-4; CDR3: CASSQAPSGRWNIQYF; DNA: TGCGCCAGCAGCCAAGCCCCTAGCGGGAGATGGAACATTCAGTACTTC
V: TRBV6-1; size: many; D: .; J: TRBJ2-3; CDR3: CASSEGSYGTDTQYF; DNA: TGTGCCAGCAGTGAAGGGTCCTACGGCACAGATACGCAGTATTTT
V: TRBV7-3; size: .; D: TRBD2; J: TRBJ2-3; CDR3: CASSTRTSGMGGTQYF; DNA: TGTGCCAGCAGCACCAGGACTAGCGGGATGGGGGGTACGCAGTATTTT
V: TRBV2; size: many; D: TRBD2; J: TRBJ2-2; CDR3: CASSETSGRITGELFF; DNA: TGTGCCAGCAGTGAAACTAGCGGGAGGATAACCGGGGAGCTGTTTTTT
V: TRBV20-1; size: few; D: .; J: TRBJ2-1; CDR3: CSASGTTKGYNEQFF; DNA: TGCAGTGCTAGCGGTACCACAAAAGGTTACAATGAGCAGTTCTTC
V: TRBV20-1; size: many; D: TRBD2; J: TRBJ2-7; CDR3: CSARPSSGRSRYEQYF; DNA: TGCAGTGCTAGACCGTCCAGCGGGAGGTCCCGCTACGAGCAGTACTTC
V: TRBV25-1; size: few; D: .; J: TRBJ2-3; CDR3: CASSEYNGGSSGVDTQYF; DNA: TGTGCCAGCAGTGAATACAACGGCGGGAGCTCAGGGGTGGATACGCAGTATTTT
V: TRBV28; size: many; D: .; J: TRBJ1-1; CDR3: CASRVRGGTEAFF; DNA: TGTGCCAGCAGAGTAAGGGGAGGCACTGAAGCTTTCTTT
V: TRBV5-6; size: many; D: .; J: TRBJ1-1; CDR3: CASSLEGGADTEAFF; DNA: TGTGCCAGCAGTTTAGAGGGGGGGGCGGACACTGAAGCTTTCTTT
V: TRBV27; size: many; D: TRBD1; J: TRBJ2-2; CDR3: CASSRQGVWTGELFF; DNA: TGTGCCAGCAGTCGACAGGGGGTTTGGACCGGGGAGCTGTTTTTT
V: TRBV20-1; size: many; D: .; J: TRBJ2-3; CDR3: CSARVGGGPDTQYF; DNA: TGCAGTGCTAGAGTTGGGGGAGGACCAGATACGCAGTATTTT
V: TRBV28; size: many; D: TRBD1; J: TRBJ2-5; CDR3: CASSLRQGEETQYF; DNA: TGTGCCAGCAGTTTAAGACAGGGGGAAGAGACCCAGTACTTC
V: TRBV20-1; size: many; D: .; J: TRBJ1-1; CDR3: CSATPHGTEAFF; DNA: TGCAGTGCTACCCCCCACGGCACTGAAGCTTTCTTT
V: TRBV27; size: few; D: .; J: TRBJ2-5; CDR3: CASSPRQDLQTQYF; DNA: TGTGCCAGCAGTCCCCGACAGGATTTACAGACCCAGTACTTC
V: TRBV5-5; size: many; D: TRBD1; J: TRBJ2-7; CDR3: CASSNGQATYYEQYF; DNA: TGTGCCAGCAGCAACGGACAGGCTACTTACTACGAGCAGTACTTC
V: TRBV19; size: many; D: .; J: TRBJ2-5; CDR3: CASSMARDVWETQYF; DNA: TGTGCCAGTAGTATGGCCAGGGACGTGTGGGAGACCCAGTACTTC
V: TRBV20-1; size: many; D: TRBD2; J: TRBJ2-1; CDR3: CSAESGETSGMDEQFF; DNA: TGCAGTGCCGAAAGTGGGGAGACTAGCGGGATGGATGAGCAGTTCTTC
V: TRBV3-1; size: .; D: TRBD1; J: TRBJ2-7; CDR3: CASSSTGFYEQYF; DNA: TGTGCCAGCAGCTCGACAGGGTTCTACGAGCAGTACTTC
V: TRBV30; size: many; D: .; J: TRBJ2-3; CDR3: CAGEGADTQYF; DNA: TGTGCCGGGGAGGGGGCAGATACGCAGTATTTT
V: TRBV5-1; size: many; D: .; J: TRBJ2-1; CDR3: CASSLEGWDNEQFF; DNA: TGCGCCAGCAGCTTGGAGGGGTGGGACAATGAGCAGTTCTTC
V: TRBV6-1; size: once; D: TRBD1; J: TRBJ2-3; CDR3: CASSHGTGGRTDTQYF; DNA: TGTGCCAGCAGTCATGGGACAGGGGGCAGGACAGATACGCAGTATTTT
V: TRBV28; size: many; D: .; J: TRBJ1-3; CDR3: CASSLFRRQGGNTIYF; DNA: TGTGCCAGCAGTTTATTCCGAAGGCAGGGTGGAAACACCATATATTTT
V: TRBV7-2; size: .; D: TRBD1; J: TRBJ2-1; CDR3: CASSVGTGYGEQFF; DNA: TGTGCCAGCAGCGTAGGGACAGGGTATGGTGAGCAGTTCTTC
V: TRBV20-1; size: many; D: TRBD2; J: TRBJ2-7; CDR3: CSARGQREEHYEQYF; DNA: TGCAGTGCTAGAGGTCAGCGGGAGGAGCACTACGAGCAGTACTTC
V: TRBV5-1; size: few; D: TRBD2; J: TRBJ2-3; CDR3: CASSLSPTSGDTQYF; DNA: TGCGCCAGCAGCTTGAGTCCCACTAGCGGCGATACGCAGTATTTT
V: TRBV6-2/TRBV6-3; size: many; D: .; J: TRBJ2-1; CDR3: CASSYSVGTHVGEQFF; DNA: TGTGCCAGCAGTTACTCGGTCGGGACCCATGTGGGTGAGCAGTTCTTC
V: TRBV3-1; size: many; D: .; J: TRBJ1-2; CDR3: CASSQDLRPGFYGYTF; DNA: TGTGCCAGCAGCCAAGATCTCCGGCCAGGGTTCTATGGCTACACCTTC
V: TRBV7-2; size: .; D: .; J: TRBJ1-4; CDR3: CASSRGELNEKLFF; DNA: TGTGCCAGCAGCCGCGGAGAGCTGAATGAAAAACTGTTTTTT
V: TRBV18; size: many; D: .; J: TRBJ2-3; CDR3: CASSLSNTDTQYF; DNA: TGTGCCAGCTCACTCTCAAACACAGATACGCAGTATTTT
V: TRBV18; size: many; D: TRBD2; J: TRBJ2-3; CDR3: CASSPRLAGTTDTQYF; DNA: TGTGCCAGCTCACCTCGGCTAGCGGGAACCACAGATACGCAGTATTTT
V: TRBV11-2; size: many; D: TRBD1; J: TRBJ2-7; CDR3: CASSSSRDSYYEQYF; DNA: TGTGCCAGCAGCAGCAGTCGGGACAGTTACTACGAGCAGTACTTC